Listed below are T cell receptor beta chains from one sample, sequenced in a study of control samples from healthy donors and cancer patients. Using immunoSEQ multiplex PCR, the repertoire was profiled, and TCRdb retains in-frame clones only, with some absent. The sample includes around 49,000 clones, around 90% seen only once; the top ten take 1.6%. Sequenced sample: PBMCs. These receptors all stem from a man between 40 and 49 years old with colorectal cancer. Both conserved end residues are part of each CDR3. D genes are given only for firm matches. Rows may omit the clone size; those that give it use once, few, many or a size class.

j_gene	len	d_gene	v_gene	abundance	CDR3nt	CDR3aa
TRBJ2-7	13	TRBD1	TRBV12-5	few	TGTGCTAGTGGCCGGACAGGGCTGCACGAGCAGTACTTC	CASGRTGLHEQYF
TRBJ2-7	14	TRBD1	TRBV11-3	.	TGTGCCAGCAGCTTCAGGGGACAGAGCTACGAGCAGTACTTC	CASSFRGQSYEQYF
TRBJ1-5	16	TRBD1	TRBV28	.	TGTGCCAGCAGTTTTTTTTACAGGGGGAACCATCAGCCCCAGCATTTT	CASSFFYRGNHQPQHF
TRBJ2-1	14	.	TRBV15	few	TGTGCCACCAGCAGAGGTACCGAGGCGTCTGAGCAGTTCTTC	CATSRGTEASEQFF
TRBJ1-2	15	.	TRBV28	.	TGTGCCAGCAGTTTAACTTCGGTTCGAAGCTATGGCTACACCTTC	CASSLTSVRSYGYTF
TRBJ2-5	16	TRBD2	TRBV11-2	.	TGTGCCAGCAGCCCCGGGACTAGCGGGAGTTGGGAGACCCAGTACTTC	CASSPGTSGSWETQYF
TRBJ1-4	14	.	TRBV10-3	.	TGTGCCATCAGTGAGTCATGGTCTCGGGAAAAACTGTTTTTT	CAISESWSREKLFF
TRBJ1-2	16	TRBD1	TRBV7-9	.	TGTGCCAGCAGCTTCAACCCAGGGGGCGATGGCTATGGCTACACCTTC	CASSFNPGGDGYGYTF
TRBJ1-3	14	.	TRBV28	.	TGTGCCAGCAGTTTAGCAGGGACTGGAAACACCATATATTTT	CASSLAGTGNTIYF
TRBJ2-1	16	TRBD2	TRBV27	.	TGTGCCAGCAAGTTATACGGGACTAGCGGTTACAATGAGCAGTTCTTC	CASKLYGTSGYNEQFF
TRBJ2-1	16	TRBD1	TRBV5-8	once	TGTGCCAGCAGCTTGGTAGGGACAGGGAAATGGAATGAGCAGTTCTTC	CASSLVGTGKWNEQFF
TRBJ2-7	13	.	TRBV19	.	TGTGCCAGTAGTATTGTCCGAGGCCACGAGCAGTACTTC	CASSIVRGHEQYF
TRBJ2-2	15	.	TRBV7-9	.	TGTGCCAGCAGCAGCCGGGCCATGAACACCGGGGAGCTGTTTTTT	CASSSRAMNTGELFF
TRBJ2-1	13	.	TRBV18	.	TGTGCCAGCTCACCACACAGGGCGGGTGAGCAGTTCTTC	CASSPHRAGEQFF
TRBJ2-3	18	TRBD2	TRBV19	.	TGTGCCAGTAGTATAAGTAGCGGGAGGGCCAGTAGTACAGATACGCAGTATTTT	CASSISSGRASSTDTQYF
TRBJ2-7	14	TRBD1	TRBV15	.	TGTGCCACCAGCGAGGACAGGGTTGCCTACGAGCAGTACTTC	CATSEDRVAYEQYF
TRBJ1-1	15	.	TRBV5-1	once	TGCGCCAGCAGCTTGGTGGGGACAAAGAACACTGAAGCTTTCTTT	CASSLVGTKNTEAFF
TRBJ1-5	15	.	TRBV28	.	TGTGCCAGCAACCCCCGTGGGAGGGCCAATCAGCCCCAGCATTTT	CASNPRGRANQPQHF
TRBJ2-1	19	TRBD2	TRBV10-3	.	TGTGCCATCAGTTCGGGACTAGCGGGAGGCTTGTCCGGCTACAATGAGCAGTTCTTC	CAISSGLAGGLSGYNEQFF
TRBJ1-2	13	.	TRBV6-5	.	TGTGCCAGCAGTTCTACAGGGTACTATGGCTACACCTTC	CASSSTGYYGYTF
TRBJ2-7	14	TRBD2	TRBV19	.	TGTGCCATTAATGGGGGGGGGAGCTCCTACGAGCAGTACTTC	CAINGGGSSYEQYF
TRBJ1-1	12	.	TRBV27	once	TGTGCCAGCAGTACAGGGAACACTGAAGCTTTCTTT	CASSTGNTEAFF
TRBJ2-2	13	.	TRBV12-3/TRBV12-4	once	TGTGCCAGCAGGGACCCCGGGACCGGGGAGCTGTTTTTT	CASRDPGTGELFF
TRBJ2-7	14	.	TRBV5-6	.	TGTGCCAGCAGCTTGGGACAGTTGTTCTACGAGCAGTACTTC	CASSLGQLFYEQYF
TRBJ1-1	13	.	TRBV30	.	TGTGCCTGGAGTGTAGGGTTGAGCACTGAAGCTTTCTTT	CAWSVGLSTEAFF
TRBJ2-1	15	TRBD1	TRBV7-9	.	TGTGCCAGCAGCGGCAGGGACAGGGGGCTGGATGAGCAGTTCTTC	CASSGRDRGLDEQFF
TRBJ1-2	14	.	TRBV11-2	.	TGTGCCAGCAGCTTAGTGTTGGATGACTATGGCTACACCTTC	CASSLVLDDYGYTF
TRBJ2-6	15	.	TRBV7-2	.	TGTGCCAGCAGCCAGATCAACTCTGGGGCCAACGTCCTGACTTTC	CASSQINSGANVLTF
TRBJ1-1	12	TRBD1	TRBV30	once	TGTGCCTGGGGACAGGGAGGCGCTGAAGCTTTCTTT	CAWGQGGAEAFF
TRBJ1-2	18	TRBD1	TRBV27	.	TGTGCCAGCAGTTCCTTACCCTTTTCTGACAGGGGAAGCTATGGCTACACCTTC	CASSSLPFSDRGSYGYTF
TRBJ2-7	14	TRBD1	TRBV29-1	once	TGCAGCGTTGCAGGGCAGGGGGCTTCTCGCGAGCAGTACTTC	CSVAGQGASREQYF
TRBJ2-4	12	.	TRBV10-3	.	TGTGCCATCAGTGAGAACGGAGACATTCAGTACTTC	CAISENGDIQYF
TRBJ2-3	13	.	TRBV7-9	.	TGTGCCAGCAGCTTAGGGGCTCTAGATACGCAGTATTTT	CASSLGALDTQYF
TRBJ2-2	17	TRBD1	TRBV5-1	few	TGCGCCAGCAGCTTGTCCAAGGGGGCTCGGGGCACCGGGGAGCTGTTTTTT	CASSLSKGARGTGELFF
TRBJ2-7	13	.	TRBV5-1	.	TGCGCCAGCAGCGCGGACACTGCCTACGAGCAGTACTTC	CASSADTAYEQYF
TRBJ1-1	15	.	TRBV5-1	.	TGCGCCAGCAGCTTGGAGGTACAGCCGAACACTGAAGCTTTCTTT	CASSLEVQPNTEAFF
TRBJ2-1	16	.	TRBV18	.	TGTGCCAGCTCACCATTACCGCTAATCTCCTACAATGAGCAGTTCTTC	CASSPLPLISYNEQFF
TRBJ2-7	15	TRBD1	TRBV19	.	TGTGCCAGTAGCCCCTTGGGACAGGGCTCCTACGAGCAGTACTTC	CASSPLGQGSYEQYF